Sequencing of this TCR beta chain was carried out in a study of cytomegalovirus exposure and HLA in healthy donors. The PCR employed 60 Vbeta primers together with 13 Jbeta primers. TCRdb's copy holds only in-frame clones and misses some; the assay was immunoSEQ multiplex PCR. In the table there are about 130,000 clones, 80% of which are singletons. General study findings and limits: Across donors, most TCRs were seen rarely, yet some public ones were widespread. Accurate prediction of most subjects' HLA-A and HLA-B alleles from TCR beta sequences was reported. Analysis performed later found around 15,000 TCR beta sequences associated with HLA alleles at 0.05 false discovery rate.

Donors sampled were nominally healthy, though unrecorded immune exposures were likely. To note about this clone: What it recognizes is unknown.

Per the germline V gene, CDR1 is SEHNR and CDR2 is FQNEAQ (reference sequence). This CDR3 contains 14 residues. V shed 1 base and J shed 4 bases, with 10 bases lying between them. The sequence derives from a human donor in good health. V gene TRBV7-9 combines with J gene TRBJ1-2; a possible D gene is TRBD1 (6 bases). Sequencing was done on a sample of PBMCs. As DNA, the CDR3 is TGTGCCAGCAGCTTAGGAACAGGGCCCTATGGCTACACCTTC. Its translation: CASSLGTGPYGYTF. Using reference TRBV7-9 and TRBJ1-2 for the parts outside the CDR3, the full variable domain is DTGVSQNPRHKITKRGQNVTFRCDPISEHNRLYWYRQTLGQGPEFLTYFQNEAQLEKSRLLSDRFSAERPKGSFSTLEIQRTEQGDSAMYLCASSLGTGPYGYTFGSGTRLTVV.